These 8 T cell receptor beta chains were all obtained from the same sample, sequenced in a study of vaccination and CD4 T cells after COVID-19. Documented treatment: approximately 10-day PBMC culture with coronavirus spike peptide pools or control peptides (ViraFEST assay). These receptors' antigens are unknown. Cultured CD4+ T-cell DNA underwent Oncomine TCR Beta short-read sequencing. TCRdb processed the PCR reads anew with MiXCR; each CDR3 protein has one entry. This sample has roughly 9,800 distinct CDR3 sequences; 25% to 35% occur once, and the top ten carry about 15%. Sample: CD4+ T cells from blood, cultured in vitro, taken after SARS-CoV-2 vaccination. Receptors were obtained from a human donor who had recovered from COVID-19.

This clonotype was recorded a few times. This chain uses TRBV5-1 with TRBJ2-5; D might be TRBD2 (6 bases). The germline V gene has CDR1 SGHRS and CDR2 YFSETQ. V was shortened by 3 bases and J by 4 bases, with 13 bases between the two germline ends. This CDR3 has 14 amino acids. This CDR3 is CASSSVAGLETQYF. In DNA, the CDR3 is TGCGCCAGCAGCTCTGTGGCGGGACTAGAGACCCAGTACTTC.

This clonotype has just a few counts. The V call is TRBV19, the J call TRBJ2-3; possible D gene TRBD2, 5 bases. Germline V lookup: CDR1 LNHDA, CDR2 SQIVND (reference sequence). The length of the CDR3 is 16 residues. The ends were cut back, 1 base at V and 2 bases at J, with 13 bases in the middle. DNA for the CDR3: TGTGCCAGTAGTATAGGGCGGGTATCTCTCACAGATACGCAGTATTTT. As protein: CASSIGRVSLTDTQYF.

This clonotype was counted a few times. The V gene is TRBV5-8, the J gene TRBJ1-5; no definite D call. Germline V CDR1 and CDR2: SGHTS, YDEGEE. The germline V and J ends were trimmed by 3 bases and 1 base, with 14 bases remaining between them. The CDR3 is made up of 16 amino acids. CDR3 sequence: CASSSGLTWSNQPQHF. Written as DNA, the CDR3 is TGTGCCAGCAGCTCCGGACTAACGTGGAGCAATCAGCCCCAGCATTTT.

This chain uses TRBV10-3 with TRBJ2-7; D gene uncertain. This CDR3 is built from 15 residues. CDR1 ENHRY and CDR2 SYGVKD come from the germline V gene. V was trimmed by 3 bases and J by 4 bases, leaving 16 bases between them. Here the CDR3 reads CAISDESKRRYEQYF. The CDR3, as DNA: TGTGCCATCAGTGATGAGTCAAAGAGGCGGTACGAGCAGTACTTC.

J is TRBJ1-1 and V is TRBV30, with D maybe TRBD1 (6 bases). The V end lost 5 bases, the J end lost 7 bases, and 11 bases lay between the germline ends. CDR1 and CDR2 from the germline V gene are GTSNPN and SVGIG (reference sequence). The CDR3 is made up of 11 amino acids. The CDR3 sequence is CAWYGGNEAFF. CDR3 in DNA: TGTGCCTGGTATGGGGGCAATGAAGCTTTCTTT.

The J gene is TRBJ2-7, the V gene TRBV7-9; D not certain. The V and J ends lost 2 bases and 7 bases respectively, with 12 bases between them. Germline V gene lookup returns CDR1 SEHNR and CDR2 FQNEAQ (reference sequence). The CDR3 spans 13 residues. CDR3 nucleotide sequence: TGTGCCAGCAGCTTAATTACTTGGGGTGAGCAGTACTTC. Translation gives CASSLITWGEQYF.

Only a few counts were recorded for this clonotype. The rearrangement links TRBV11-2 to TRBJ2-5; 10 nucleotides agree with TRBD2. CDR3 length equals 17 residues. J lost 5 bases, V lost 2 bases, and 11 bases had no gene match. Germline V lookup: CDR1 SGHAT, CDR2 FQNNGV. CDR3 in amino acids: CASSLRARTSGRETQYF. CDR3 nucleotides: TGTGCCAGCAGCTTACGCGCGAGGACTAGCGGTAGGGAGACCCAGTACTTC.

The chain couples TRBV6-1 to TRBJ2-2; TRBD1 matches at 11 bases. Germline V gives CDR1 MNHNS, CDR2 SASEGT. V was clipped by 6 bases and J by 5 bases; unmatched bases: 17. This CDR3 is 19 amino acids long. CDR3 sequence: CASSPREDRGRRRTGELFF. In nucleotides, the CDR3 is TGTGCCAGCAGCCCCCGGGAGGACAGGGGGCGACGACGTACCGGGGAGCTGTTTTTT.